This T cell receptor beta chain was sequenced in a study of blood T cell repertoires in COVID-19. On the study more broadly: Samples representing acute and convalescent COVID-19 were sourced from the United States, Italy and Spain.

Per the original data handling: Reference gene primer amplification gave estimated nucleated cell counts. The protocol was immunoSEQ multiplex PCR, while the TCRdb copy is restricted to in-frame clones and leaves out a portion. D and trimming were read from the DNA, whereas the V and J calls and clone size are those reported in that table. The table lists 70,000 or so clones, roughly 87% of them singletons. J lost 0 bases, V lost 2 bases, and 6 bases had no gene match. This CDR3 region has 16 residues. CDR1 is MNHNY, CDR2 SVGAGI, per germline (reference sequence). This clonotype was obtained from a woman aged 18-30 years with acute or convalescent COVID-19. The chain uses TRBV6-6 and TRBJ1-1; 7 bases align to TRBD1. The sequenced sample was peripheral blood. CDR3 region: CASSYGTRGLNTEAFF. DNA for the CDR3: TGTGCCAGCAGTTACGGAACTAGGGGGCTGAACACTGAAGCTTTCTTT.